Each of the 32 T cell receptor beta chains below was sequenced from the same sample in a study of breast tumors, draining lymph nodes, adjacent tissues (dated by TCRdb to the mid-2010s). Lymph node samples were obtained from the axillary draining lymph nodes of breast cancer patients. The library was generated by multiplex PCR. The sequencer was an Illumina HiSeq 2000. TCRdb cleaned the public reads at Q25 with fastp, built clones with MiXCR and kept in-frame beta chains. Each CDR3 protein gets just one entry, which takes the most common genes and DNA from the rows behind it. The sample table holds about 140,000 distinct CDR3 sequences, of which about 33% were seen once. 2% to 2.5% of the sample goes to the ten largest clones. The sample comprised axillary lymph node tissue. These receptors all come from a female donor with breast cancer. Some clones in this sample may be carry-over from other donors' samples.

As concerns this clonotype: Since no conserved phenylalanine or tryptophan closes the CDR3, a read error is the likely cause. The V gene is TRBV20-1, the J gene TRBJ1-5, with 7 bases matching TRBD1. CDR3 length: 15 residues. The germline V gene has CDR1 DFQATT and CDR2 SNEGSKA (reference sequence). V dropped 1 base and J dropped 3; count of bases not matched to a gene: 6. CDR3 in amino acids: CSARGTGDLNQPQHG. For the CDR3, the DNA is TGCAGTGCTAGAGGGACAGGAGATCTCAATCAGCCCCAGCATGGT.

This clonotype was counted ten times or more. The rearrangement joins TRBV6-6 to TRBJ1-2; no reliable D call. The CDR3 spans 12 residues. Germline V lookup: CDR1 MNHNY, CDR2 SVGAGI (reference sequence). Trimming took off 6 bases at V and 4 bases at J, with 9 bases between the two ends. The CDR3 region is CASSPNSYGYTF. CDR3 DNA: TGTGCCAGCAGCCCCAACAGCTATGGCTACACCTTC.

This clonotype appeared many times. The V and J genes are TRBV5-8 and TRBJ1-4; 7 bases align to TRBD1. The J segment lost 7 bases and the V segment lost 4 bases, leaving 7 bases of the junction unmatched. The CDR3 is 14 amino acids. CDR1 and CDR2 from the germline V gene are SGHTS and YDEGEE. The CDR3 reads CASSQTGQGEKLFF. Here the CDR3 DNA reads TGTGCCAGCAGCCAGACAGGGCAAGGTGAAAAACTGTTTTTT.

The chain uses TRBV9 and TRBJ2-1, with unresolved D. CDR3 size: 11 residues. CDR1 is SGDLS and CDR2 is YYNGEE in the germline V gene. Trimming pared 2 bases from V and 8 bases from J, leaving 5 bases between. The CDR3 bases are TGTGCCAGCAGCGTTGGGGATGAGCAGTTCTTC. Translation gives CASSVGDEQFF.

This clonotype was picked up many times. The chain uses TRBV20-1 and TRBJ1-6, with 9 positions matching TRBD1. CDR1 and CDR2 (germline): DFQATT, SNEGSKA (reference sequence). V gave up 8 bases and J gave up 10 bases; unmatched junction bases: 15. CDR3 length equals 15 residues. This CDR3 is CSPKPPTGGRSPLHF. The CDR3 DNA sequence: TGCAGTCCCAAACCCCCGACAGGGGGGAGGTCACCCCTCCACTTT.

This clonotype was observed a handful of times. This chain links TRBV9 with TRBJ1-1, with TRBD1 as a possible D gene (5 bases). V was cut by 0 bases and J by 7 bases, with 10 bases left in between. Looked up from germline, CDR1 is SGDLS and CDR2 is YYNGEE. This CDR3 contains 13 residues. In DNA, the CDR3 is TGTGCCAGCAGCGTAGACAGGTTGGGTGAAGCTTTCTTT. It is translated as CASSVDRLGEAFF.

This clonotype was counted a single time. CDR3 protein: CASSEDAGLAGSQYF. The DNA for the CDR3 is TGTGCCAGCAGTGAGGACGCAGGACTAGCGGGGTCCCAGTACTTC. This chain joins TRBV2 and TRBJ2-5; 12 bases fit TRBD2. This CDR3 contains 15 residues. The trim removed 3 bases at V and 9 bases at J, leaving 8 bases unmatched. Germline V gene data show CDR1 as SNHLY and CDR2 as FYNNEI.

The rearrangement joins TRBV19 to TRBJ2-1; 8 nucleotides match TRBD2. J lost 5 bases, V lost 5 bases, and 11 bases had no gene match. The CDR3 loop spans 16 amino acids. Germline loops: CDR1 LNHDA, CDR2 SQIVND (reference sequence). CDR3 region: CASSSPGTSLNNEQFF. DNA for the CDR3: TGTGCCAGTAGTTCTCCCGGGACTAGTCTGAACAATGAGCAGTTCTTC.

There are many counts of this clonotype. The V and J genes are TRBV10-3 and TRBJ1-2, with D tentatively TRBD1 (5 bases). Looked up from germline, CDR1 is ENHRY and CDR2 is SYGVKD. V lost 10 bases and J lost 2, with 17 bases in between. This CDR3 comprises 14 residues. This CDR3 is CATSTRGDNYGYTF. CDR3 DNA sequence: TGTGCCACCTCGACACGTGGGGACAACTATGGCTACACCTTC.

Concerning this clonotype itself: Germline and junction disagree at one end, which may indicate a read error. The chain employs TRBV20-1 and TRBJ1-5, with 7 nucleotides matching TRBD1. The CDR3 contains 16 residues. Germline CDR1 is DFQATT and CDR2 is SNEGSKA (reference sequence). The CDR3 loop reads CSARVGTAYSNQPQHF. The CDR3 nucleotides read TGCAGTGCTAGAGTCGGGACAGCTTATAGCAACCAGCCCCAGCATTTT.

This clonotype was observed at least ten times. The chain recombines TRBV20-1 with TRBJ2-7; the D gene could be TRBD1 or TRBD2 (6 bases each). Germline V gives CDR1 DFQATT, CDR2 SNEGSKA (reference sequence). The CDR3 has 14 amino acids. V lost 5 bases and J lost 2, with 16 bases in between. The CDR3 sequence is CSAQNVEGAYEQYF. The CDR3 DNA reads TGCAGTGCTCAAAACGTGGAGGGGGCCTACGAGCAGTACTTC.

CDR3 nucleotide sequence: TGTGCCAGCAGTTGGGACAGGTCTAGCACAGATACGCAGTATTTT. This translates into CASSWDRSSTDTQYF. The chain combines TRBV2 with TRBJ2-3; TRBD1 agrees at 8 bases. Germline V lookup: CDR1 SNHLY, CDR2 FYNNEI. The CDR3 runs 15 residues. V dropped 5 bases and J dropped 0; count of bases not matched to a gene: 4.

This clonotype has at least ten counts. The chain couples TRBV6-6 to TRBJ1-6; the D is unclear. Germline loops: CDR1 MNHNY, CDR2 SVGAGI (reference sequence). Trimming removed 5 bases at V and 5 bases at J, with 13 bases between. CDR3 size: 15 residues. The CDR3 nucleotides are TGTGCCAGCAGTCACTTGAGCGTAGATAATTCACCCCTCCACTTT. It encodes CASSHLSVDNSPLHF.

This clonotype was seen many times. The rearrangement joins TRBV12-3 or TRBV12-4 to TRBJ1-3; the D is unclear. This CDR3 has 13 amino acids. V was cut by 4 bases and J by 7 bases, with 11 bases left in between. The CDR3 loop reads CASSSPGGNTIYF. Written as DNA, the CDR3 is TGTGCCAGCAGTTCCCCGGGAGGCAACACCATATATTTT.

This clonotype was recorded many times. V is TRBV20-1 and J is TRBJ1-5; D is perhaps TRBD1 (6 bases). The CDR3 has 15 residues. Germline assignment: CDR1 DFQATT and CDR2 SNEGSKA (reference sequence). Trimming stripped 0 bases from V and 4 bases from J, with 13 bases between. CDR3 sequence reads: CSARDRNRANQPQHF. The CDR3 DNA follows: TGCAGTGCTAGAGATAGGAACAGGGCAAATCAGCCCCAGCATTTT.

V gene TRBV9 combines with J gene TRBJ2-5; D is ambiguous. Germline V lookup: CDR1 SGDLS, CDR2 YYNGEE. There are 14 residues in the CDR3. The V gene lost 8 bases and the J gene lost 1 base, with 15 bases spanning the gap. As DNA, the CDR3 is TGTGCCAGTAGCTTAAGTCGGATCCAAGAGACCCAGTACTTC. Its protein product is CASSLSRIQETQYF.

This clonotype was detected only a few times. The rearrangement joins TRBV7-8 to TRBJ1-1; D ambiguous. V lost 0 bases, J lost 1 base, and 15 bases lay in between. The CDR3 is 17 residues long. Germline-derived CDR1 and CDR2 are SGHVS and FQNEAQ. The CDR3 loop is CASSLARWAAPNTEAFF. The CDR3 nucleotides read TGTGCCAGCAGCTTAGCGCGTTGGGCAGCGCCGAACACTGAAGCTTTCTTT.

This clonotype was counted at least ten times. This chain links TRBV3-1 with TRBJ1-5; D unresolved. CDR1 and CDR2 from the germline V gene are LGHDT and YNNKEL (reference sequence). Trimming shortened V by 3 bases and J by 3 bases, and 12 bases separated the two germline ends. This CDR3 has 15 residues. The CDR3 DNA reads TGTGCCAGCAGCCACGGCACACAAGCCAATCAGCCCCAGCATTTT. As protein: CASSHGTQANQPQHF.

The J gene is TRBJ2-7, the V gene TRBV12-3 or TRBV12-4, with 15 bases identical to TRBD2. The CDR3 extends over 17 amino acids. V shed 6 bases, J shed 3 bases, and the junction held 9 bases outside the gene matches. The CDR3 DNA is TGTGCCAGCAGCATAGGACTAGCGGGGGGGCATAACTACGAGCAGTACTTC. It codes for CASSIGLAGGHNYEQYF.

This clonotype came up many times. The rearrangement joins TRBV3-1 to TRBJ1-2; D gene unclear. With 3 bases removed from V and 9 bases from J, the gap between germline ends came to 23 bases. The CDR3 length is 16 residues. CDR1 is LGHDT and CDR2 is YNNKEL in the germline V gene (reference sequence). The CDR3: CASSHVLWTQGGSYTF. The CDR3 nucleotides are TGTGCCAGCAGCCACGTATTATGGACTCAAGGAGGGAGCTACACCTTC.

This clonotype has a count of ten or more. The chain joins TRBV5-1 to TRBJ2-3, with TRBD2 matching over 7 bases. Trimming removed 4 bases from V and 3 bases from J; junction bases left unmatched: 5. The CDR3 totals 14 residues. CDR1 is SGHRS, CDR2 YFSETQ, per germline. This CDR3 is CASSDGGWTDTQYF. The CDR3 coding sequence is TGCGCCAGCAGCGACGGGGGGTGGACAGATACGCAGTATTTT.

At least ten counts were recorded for this clonotype. The chain links TRBV7-2 to TRBJ1-5; no clear D gene. This CDR3 spans 15 amino acids. V lost 2 bases and J 2 bases, leaving 10 bases between the germline ends. The germline V gene encodes CDR1 SGHTA and CDR2 FQGNSA. DNA for the CDR3: TGTGCCAGCAGCTTAAACAGCGGCGGCAATCAGCCCCAGCATTTT. It yields the protein CASSLNSGGNQPQHF.

This clonotype showed up many times. This chain links TRBV5-4 with TRBJ2-1; 12 nucleotides match TRBD2. Germline trimming cut 0 bases from V and 8 bases from J; bases unmatched to any gene: 3. Germline V CDR1 and CDR2: SGHNT, YYREEE (reference sequence). The CDR3 consists of 15 residues. CDR3 loop: CASSLASGGAYEQFF. The CDR3 DNA is TGTGCCAGCAGCTTGGCTAGCGGGGGGGCATATGAGCAGTTCTTC.

This clonotype occurred a few times. A clone one base away is much larger, so this may be a read error. The chain uses TRBV20-1 and TRBJ1-2, with D possibly being TRBD1 (6 bases). The ends were cut back, 0 bases at V and 4 bases at J, with 15 bases in the middle. The CDR3 extends over 15 amino acids. Germline-derived CDR1 and CDR2 are DFQATT and SNEGSKA (reference sequence). The CDR3 spells CSARDPGQGTYGYTF. The DNA of the CDR3 is TGCAGTGCTAGAGATCCAGGGCAGGGGACCTATGGCTACACCTTC.

This clonotype was detected ten times or more. The V gene is TRBV12-3 or TRBV12-4, the J gene TRBJ1-5; 7 bases are shared with TRBD1. The V and J ends lost 6 bases and 7 bases, in that order; junction bases with no gene match: 9. The CDR3 spans 14 residues. CDR3: CASRRTGLVQPQHF. The CDR3 DNA follows: TGTGCCAGCAGAAGGACAGGTTTGGTCCAGCCCCAGCATTTT.

This chain links TRBV5-1 with TRBJ1-6; 7 positions match TRBD1. Germline CDR1 is SGHRS and CDR2 is YFSETQ. The CDR3 has 15 amino acids. V lost 0 bases to trimming and J lost 9 bases; unmatched junction nucleotides: 6. CDR3 nucleotide sequence: TGCGCCAGCAGCTTGGAGGGACAGTTTTCTTCACCCCTCCACTTT. This sequence encodes CASSLEGQFSSPLHF.

This clonotype was detected ten times or more. The chain has TRBV12-5 and TRBJ1-2; possibly TRBD1 for D (6 bases). The V end was cut by 9 bases, the J end by 7 bases, with 27 bases between. Germline CDR1 reads LGHNT; CDR2 reads FRNRAP. CDR3 length: 16 amino acids. Here the CDR3 reads CASGTLRGYLGGGYTF. The CDR3, as DNA: TGTGCTAGCGGTACCCTGCGGGGGTATCTAGGGGGTGGCTACACCTTC. Based on the CDR3 plus reference TRBV12-5 and TRBJ1-2, the full variable domain is DARVTQTPRHKVTEMGQEVTMRCQPILGHNTVFWYRQTMMQGLELLAYFRNRAPLDDSGMPKDRFSAEMPDATLATLKIQPSEPRDSAVYFCASGTLRGYLGGGYTFGSGTRLTVV.

In regard to this clonotype: One end of the junction fails to match germline, which may point to a read error. The genes are TRBV29-1 and TRBJ2-5; possibly TRBD2 for D (7 bases). Germline-derived CDR1 and CDR2 are SQVTM and ANQGSEA. This CDR3 region has 11 residues. The CDR3 bases are TGCAGCGTCCCGATGAAGGGGGGGGCCGTTTTT. Translated, it gives CSVPMKGGAVF. The whole variable domain, filled in from reference TRBV29-1 and TRBJ2-5, reads SAVISQKPSRDICQRGTSLTIQCQVDSQVTMMFWYRQQPGQSLTLIATANQGSEATYESGFVIDKFPISRPNLTFSTLTVSNMSPEDSSIYLCSVPMKGGAVFGPGTRLLVL.

There are many counts of this clonotype. The chain recombines TRBV4-1 with TRBJ2-5; D not resolved. V was shortened by 1 base and J by 7 bases, with 7 bases between the two germline ends. Germline V gene sequence: CDR1 MGHRA, CDR2 YSYEKL. The CDR3 totals 12 residues. CDR3: CASSQVLGTQYF. DNA of the CDR3: TGCGCCAGCAGCCAAGTTCTGGGGACCCAGTACTTC.

This clonotype was observed at least ten times. The genes are TRBV30 and TRBJ1-2, with TRBD1 matching 7 bases. The germline gives CDR1 GTSNPN, CDR2 SVGIG (reference sequence). With V trimmed by 1 base and J by 8 bases, 7 bases remained unmatched. The CDR3 spans 13 residues. CDR3 nucleotide sequence: TGTGCCTGGAGTGGACAGGGCTACTTCGGCTACACCTTC. It specifies CAWSGQGYFGYTF.

CDR3 bases: TGTGCCAGCAGCTTAGGGGACAGTCGCACGCAGTATTTT. This encodes CASSLGDSRTQYF. The chain joins TRBV19 to TRBJ2-3; TRBD1 aligns across 7 bases. Trimming cost V 9 bases and J 9 bases; bases outside gene matches: 12. The CDR3 has 13 amino acids. Germline V lookup: CDR1 LNHDA, CDR2 SQIVND (reference sequence).

The sample holds a few counts of this clonotype. Given a much more abundant clone one base away, this may be a read error. The chain is built from TRBV6-1 and TRBJ1-2; TRBD1 matches 8 bases. The CDR3 is 15 amino acids. CDR1 and CDR2 from the germline V gene are MNHNS and SASEGT. Trimming at V came to 5 bases and at J to 4 bases, leaving 9 bases not matched to a gene. The CDR3 DNA sequence: TGTGCCAGCAGTCAATCTCAGGGGGCGGGCTATGGCTACACCTTC. The encoded protein is CASSQSQGAGYGYTF.